The 10 T cell receptor beta chains below all came from one sample that was sequenced in a study of CD8 T cells in Susac syndrome. The RNA, 0.5 to 1 ug, was put through reverse transcription using random hexamers. TCRdb re-analysed the immunoSEQ multiplex PCR reads in MiXCR, keeping a single row per CDR3 protein. The table shows approximately 130,000 distinct CDR3 sequences, with 94% occurring only once. The sample taken for sequencing was CD4+ T cells from PBMCs. These receptor sequences come from a human donor in good health.

The chain carries TRBV27 and TRBJ2-5; a possible D gene is TRBD1 (5 bases). V lost 5 bases, J lost 4 bases, and 11 bases lay in between. The germline V gene encodes CDR1 MNHEY and CDR2 SMNVEV (reference sequence). The CDR3 has 13 residues. CDR3 DNA sequence: TGTGCCAGCAGTCAGGGCAGGGCAGAGACCCAGTACTTC. Protein sequence: CASSQGRAETQYF.

This chain uses TRBV19 with TRBJ2-5, with D unclear. This CDR3 has 13 residues. The V end was cut by 3 bases, the J end by 3 bases, with 8 bases between. Germline V lookup: CDR1 LNHDA, CDR2 SQIVND (reference sequence). CDR3 bases: TGTGCCAGTAGTATTGGCGCGGAAGAGACCCAGTACTTC. It translates to CASSIGAEETQYF.

This chain connects TRBV20-1 to TRBJ2-4; TRBD1 matches 7 bases. The CDR3 sequence is 14 residues long. Trimming at V came to 6 bases and at J to 7 bases, leaving 12 bases not matched to a gene. Germline V gives CDR1 DFQATT, CDR2 SNEGSKA (reference sequence). The DNA for the CDR3 is TGCAGTGCCCCCCGTGGGCAGGGGGTTAACATTCAGTACTTC. Translating gives CSAPRGQGVNIQYF.

This sequence joins TRBV6-5 and TRBJ1-1, with D possibly being TRBD1 (6 bases). V lost 6 bases, J lost 0 bases, and 14 bases lay in between. Germline CDR1 is MNHEY and CDR2 is SVGAGI. This CDR3 spans 15 amino acids. As DNA, the CDR3 is TGTGCCAGCAGCCTAGGGGGTGTAGTGAACACTGAAGCTTTCTTT. Translated, it gives CASSLGGVVNTEAFF.

V is TRBV12-3 or TRBV12-4 and J is TRBJ2-1, with unresolved D. V gave up 2 bases and J gave up 7 bases, with 6 bases separating them. This CDR3 contains 12 residues. The CDR3 spells CASSLQVNEQFF. The CDR3 coding sequence is TGTGCCAGCAGTTTACAGGTGAATGAGCAGTTCTTC.

The chain uses TRBV2 and TRBJ2-5, with 10 positions matching TRBD2. The germline V gene encodes CDR1 SNHLY and CDR2 FYNNEI. The CDR3 loop spans 14 amino acids. With 4 bases clipped from V and 6 bases from J, the junction kept 5 bases outside the gene matches. The CDR3 sequence is CASSGSGRTKTQYF. The DNA for the CDR3 is TGTGCCAGCAGTGGTAGCGGGAGGACCAAGACCCAGTACTTC.

The chain employs TRBV4-3 and TRBJ1-2; no reliable D call. V was pared by 1 base and J by 2 bases, with 8 bases between. The CDR3 spans 14 residues. The germline V gene has CDR1 LGHNA and CDR2 YSLEER. The CDR3 region is CASSQGGGNYGYTF. CDR3 sequence (DNA): TGCGCCAGCAGCCAAGGAGGAGGGAACTATGGCTACACCTTC.

The chain uses TRBV5-1 and TRBJ2-1; the match to TRBD2 covers 10 bases. CDR1 and CDR2 from the germline V gene are SGHRS and YFSETQ. V was clipped by 5 bases and J by 9 bases; unmatched bases: 11. CDR3 length equals 15 residues. CDR3 in amino acids: CASSRASGSLVEQFF. CDR3 nucleotide sequence: TGCGCCAGCAGTAGGGCTAGCGGGAGCTTAGTTGAGCAGTTCTTC. The full variable domain, its missing parts supplied by reference TRBV5-1 and TRBJ2-1, is KAGVTQTPRYLIKTRGQQVTLSCSPISGHRSVSWYQQTPGQGLQFLFEYFSETQRNKGNFPGRFSGRQFSNSRSEMNVSTLELGDSALYLCASSRASGSLVEQFFGPGTRLTVL.

The V gene is TRBV6-4, the J gene TRBJ2-1, with TRBD2 as a possible D gene (5 bases). This CDR3 comprises 16 residues. Trimming removed 2 bases from V and 0 bases from J, with 11 bases in between. CDR1 is MRHNA, CDR2 SNTAGT, per germline. CDR3 amino acids: CASSDVRVLSYNEQFF. In nucleotides, the CDR3 is TGTGCCAGCAGTGACGTGCGGGTTCTCTCCTACAATGAGCAGTTCTTC.

V gene TRBV2 combines with J gene TRBJ1-5, with D tentatively TRBD1 (5 bases). In germline, CDR1 is SNHLY, CDR2 FYNNEI. Trimming took off 1 base at V and 7 bases at J, with 11 bases between the two ends. The CDR3 runs 14 residues. CDR3: CASSEEGARQPQHF. Written as DNA, the CDR3 is TGTGCCAGCAGTGAAGAAGGGGCGCGGCAGCCCCAGCATTTT.